The clone carrying this T cell receptor beta chain was detected a few times. CDR3 length: 15 residues. V gave up 1 base and J gave up 5 bases; unmatched junction bases: 5. Germline loops: CDR1 SGHTA, CDR2 FQGTGA. In the study's own analysis: Scientists estimated how many nucleated cells there were by amplifying reference gene primers. The assay was immunoSEQ multiplex PCR, and TCRdb's table has in-frame clones only and misses some. That table supplies the V and J calls and clone size; D and trimming were determined from the DNA. Here the sample spans 220,000 or so clones, around 89% being singletons. These data originate in a study of blood T cell repertoires in COVID-19. Background on the study: T cells, B-cell-depleted T cells, or PBMCs provided the cDNA or gDNA that served as material.

Self-reported history from a screening survey and questionnaire set each donor's cohort. The clonotype comes from a woman aged 18-29 years in a cohort exposed to, infected with or recovered from COVID-19 (not recorded which). The rearrangement joins TRBV7-3 to TRBJ2-5, with TRBD1 identical over 9 bases. Sequenced input: PBMCs or T cells enriched from blood (not recorded which). The CDR3 nucleotides read TGTGCCAGCAGCTTAAGCACAGGGGGCCTGGAGACCCAGTACTTC. Amino acid sequence: CASSLSTGGLETQYF. The whole variable domain, remainder taken from reference TRBV7-3 and TRBJ2-5, is GAGVSQTPSNKVTEKGKYVELRCDPISGHTALYWYRQSLGQGPEFLIYFQGTGAADDSGLPNDRFFAVRPEGSVSTLKIQRTERGDSAVYLCASSLSTGGLETQYFGPGTRLLVL.